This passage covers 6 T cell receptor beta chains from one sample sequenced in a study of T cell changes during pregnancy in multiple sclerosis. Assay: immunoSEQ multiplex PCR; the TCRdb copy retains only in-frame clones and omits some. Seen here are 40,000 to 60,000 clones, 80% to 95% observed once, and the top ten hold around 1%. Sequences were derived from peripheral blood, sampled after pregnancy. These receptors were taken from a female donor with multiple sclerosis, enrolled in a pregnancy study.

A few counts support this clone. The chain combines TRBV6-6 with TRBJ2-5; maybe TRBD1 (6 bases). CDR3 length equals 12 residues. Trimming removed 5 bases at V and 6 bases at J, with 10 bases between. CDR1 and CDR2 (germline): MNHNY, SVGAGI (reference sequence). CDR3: CASSVDSKTQYF. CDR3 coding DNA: TGTGCCAGCAGTGTGGACAGTAAGACCCAGTACTTC.

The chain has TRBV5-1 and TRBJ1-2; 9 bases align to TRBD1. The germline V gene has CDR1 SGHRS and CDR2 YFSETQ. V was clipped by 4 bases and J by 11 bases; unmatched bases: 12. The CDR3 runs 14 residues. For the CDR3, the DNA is TGCGCCAGCAGCCCTCCGGGACAGGGTCTTCGATACACCTTC. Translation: CASSPPGQGLRYTF.

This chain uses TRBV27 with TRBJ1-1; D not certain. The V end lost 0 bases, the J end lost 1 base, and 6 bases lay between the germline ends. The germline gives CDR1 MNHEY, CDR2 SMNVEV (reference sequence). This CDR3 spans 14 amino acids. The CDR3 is CASSLSRGNTEAFF. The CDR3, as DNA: TGTGCCAGCAGTTTATCACGGGGGAACACTGAAGCTTTCTTT.

CDR3 sequence (DNA): TGTGCCACCAGCGGGATTAGACAGGCTGTCCCCAAAAACATTCAGTACTTC. Translated: CATSGIRQAVPKNIQYF. V and J are TRBV15 and TRBJ2-4, with D perhaps TRBD1 (6 bases). Per germline, CDR1 LNHNV and CDR2 YYDKDF (reference sequence). The CDR3 loop spans 17 amino acids. Trimming shortened V by 5 bases and J by 2 bases, and 19 bases separated the two germline ends.

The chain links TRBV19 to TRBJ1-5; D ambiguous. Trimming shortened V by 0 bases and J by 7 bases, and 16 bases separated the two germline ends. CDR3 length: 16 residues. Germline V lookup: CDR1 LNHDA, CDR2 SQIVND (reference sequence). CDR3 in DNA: TGTGCCAGTAGTATAGATGGTGGGAGGGAGAGACAGCCCCAGCATTTT. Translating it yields CASSIDGGRERQPQHF. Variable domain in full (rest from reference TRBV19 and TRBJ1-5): DGGITQSPKYLFRKEGQNVTLSCEQNLNHDAMYWYRQDPGQGLRLIYYSQIVNDFQKGDIAEGYSVSREKKESFPLTVTSAQKNPTAFYLCASSIDGGRERQPQHFGDGTRLSIL.

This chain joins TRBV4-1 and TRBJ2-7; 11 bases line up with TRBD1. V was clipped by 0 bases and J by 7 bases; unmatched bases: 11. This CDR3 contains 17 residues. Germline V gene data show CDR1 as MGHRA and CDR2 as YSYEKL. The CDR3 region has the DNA TGCGCCAGCAGCCAAGATCTCCCAGGACAGGGGGCGCGGGAGCAGTACTTC. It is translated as CASSQDLPGQGAREQYF.